These 16 T cell receptor beta chains originate from one sample sequenced in a study of blood T cell repertoires in COVID-19. Assay: immunoSEQ multiplex PCR; the TCRdb copy retains only in-frame clones and omits some. The data contain some 250,000 clones, around 90% of them singletons. The sequenced sample consisted of peripheral blood. The receptors stem from a woman aged 30 to 39 with acute or convalescent COVID-19.

This chain joins TRBV19 and TRBJ2-1; TRBD2 is a possible D gene (6 bases). The CDR3 is 14 amino acids. Per germline, CDR1 LNHDA and CDR2 SQIVND (reference sequence). The ends were cut back, 4 bases at V and 2 bases at J, with 9 bases in the middle. CDR3 amino acids: CASSRGDPYNEQFF. The CDR3 nucleotides are TGTGCCAGTAGTAGGGGGGATCCCTACAATGAGCAGTTCTTC.

Regarding this clone: The sample holds other DNA sequences that translate to the same CDR3. J is TRBJ2-2 and V is TRBV27; 10 bases map to TRBD2. With 2 bases clipped from V and 3 bases from J, the junction kept 0 bases outside the gene matches. The V gene's germline CDR1 is MNHEY and CDR2 SMNVEV (reference sequence). This CDR3 is built from 15 residues. In DNA, the CDR3 is TGTGCCAGCAGTTTACTAGCGGGGGACACCGGGGAGCTGTTTTTT. Translated, it gives CASSLLAGDTGELFF.

The chain couples TRBV30 to TRBJ2-1; D is unclear. The germline gives CDR1 GTSNPN, CDR2 SVGIG (reference sequence). V lost 6 bases and J lost 7, with 7 bases in between. The CDR3 totals 10 residues. CDR3 amino acids: CACLQNEQFF. CDR3 nucleotides: TGTGCCTGCCTCCAGAATGAGCAGTTCTTC. Combining the CDR3 with reference TRBV30 and TRBJ2-1 gives the whole variable domain SQTIHQWPATLVQPVGSPLSLECTVEGTSNPNLYWYRQAAGRGLQLLFYSVGIGQISSEVPQNLSASRPQDRQFILSSKKLLLSDSGFYLCACLQNEQFFGPGTRLTVL.

This clone has a single count. The chain combines TRBV30 with TRBJ1-4; D might be TRBD1 (6 bases). Germline CDR1 is GTSNPN and CDR2 is SVGIG (reference sequence). V was shortened by 5 bases and J by 2 bases, with 6 bases between the two germline ends. The CDR3 runs to 12 residues. CDR3 protein: CAWGQTNEKLFF. The CDR3 DNA reads as TGTGCCTGGGGACAGACTAATGAAAAACTGTTTTTT.

Remarks on this clone: At the DNA level, this CDR3 is encoded by other sequences in the same sample as well. The V call is TRBV6-4, the J call TRBJ2-3; TRBD2 matches at 7 bases. Germline V lookup: CDR1 MRHNA, CDR2 SNTAGT. J lost 4 bases, V lost 0 bases, and 4 bases had no gene match. This CDR3 spans 15 amino acids. The CDR3 region is CASSDSGGSADTQYF. CDR3 bases: TGTGCCAGCAGTGACTCTGGCGGGAGCGCAGATACGCAGTATTTT.

The chain joins TRBV7-6 to TRBJ2-1, with TRBD1 matching 7 bases. The CDR3 spans 15 residues. J lost 3 bases, V lost 5 bases, and 7 bases had no gene match. Germline V CDR1 and CDR2: SGHVS, FNYEAQ. The CDR3 protein is CASSAEQGIYNEQFF. CDR3 nucleotide sequence: TGTGCCAGCAGCGCCGAACAGGGGATCTACAATGAGCAGTTCTTC.

The CDR3 coding sequence is TGCGCCAGCAGCACCGGGACTAGTTCTTACGAGCAGTACTTC. Residues: CASSTGTSSYEQYF. The chain uses TRBV4-3 and TRBJ2-7; 8 positions match TRBD2. The CDR3 spans 14 residues. Trimming took 5 bases from V and 4 from J; bases not matched to a gene: 7. Germline CDR1 and CDR2: LGHNA and YSLEER.

This clone has just a few counts. The chain recombines TRBV11-1 with TRBJ2-5; no reliable D call. Trimming removed 2 bases at V and 7 bases at J, with 17 bases between. The CDR3 runs to 15 residues. CDR1 and CDR2 from the germline V gene are SGHAT and FQDESV (reference sequence). CDR3 coding DNA: TGTGCCAGCAGCTTAAGTGGTCGAGTTGTTGGGACCCAGTACTTC. Its protein product is CASSLSGRVVGTQYF.

The chain joins TRBV25-1 to TRBJ2-7; 7 positions match TRBD2. The germline V gene encodes CDR1 MGHDK and CDR2 SYGVNS. The CDR3 totals 11 residues. Losses at the gene ends were 8 bases for V and 6 bases for J; bases not matched to a gene: 4. The CDR3 here is CASGGGLEQYF. The CDR3 region has the DNA TGTGCCAGCGGGGGAGGGCTCGAGCAGTACTTC.

CDR3: CASSIDLGTEAFF. CDR3 nucleotides: TGTGCCAGTAGTATAGATCTCGGCACTGAAGCTTTCTTT. The rearrangement links TRBV19 to TRBJ1-1; D call uncertain. Trimming cost V 0 bases and J 4 bases, with 6 bases left between them. Germline CDR1 is LNHDA and CDR2 is SQIVND (reference sequence). The CDR3 is made up of 13 amino acids.

The genes are TRBV29-1 and TRBJ2-3; 10 positions agree with TRBD2. The V and J ends lost 3 bases and 4 bases, in that order; junction bases with no gene match: 13. Germline values: CDR1 SQVTM, CDR2 ANQGSEA. This CDR3 spans 17 amino acids. In DNA form, the CDR3 reads TGCAGCGTTGATGGGCTAGCGGGAGCCCTTACGGCAGATACGCAGTATTTT. Protein sequence: CSVDGLAGALTADTQYF.

The chain carries TRBV20-1 and TRBJ2-5; D remains unclear. CDR1 DFQATT and CDR2 SNEGSKA come from the germline V gene (reference sequence). Trimming took 3 bases from V and 5 from J, leaving 7 bases between them. CDR3 length: 11 residues. The CDR3 spells CSARESETQYF. In nucleotides, the CDR3 is TGCAGTGCTAGGGAGAGCGAGACCCAGTACTTC.

The V gene is TRBV9, the J gene TRBJ2-7; D not resolved. V gave up 0 bases and J gave up 3 bases, with 7 bases separating them. The CDR3 totals 13 residues. CDR1 SGDLS and CDR2 YYNGEE come from the germline V gene. The CDR3 sequence: CASSVAPNYEQYF. The CDR3 DNA is TGTGCCAGCAGCGTAGCCCCCAACTACGAGCAGTACTTC.

The gene calls are TRBV30 and TRBJ2-5; 7 bases fit TRBD2. This CDR3 is built from 13 residues. CDR1 and CDR2 (germline): GTSNPN, SVGIG (reference sequence). The V gene end was trimmed by 5 bases and the J gene end by 0 bases; junction bases not matched to a gene: 3. CDR3 residues: CAWAGGYQETQYF. CDR3 sequence (DNA): TGTGCCTGGGCCGGGGGGTACCAAGAGACCCAGTACTTC.

The rearrangement links TRBV24-1 to TRBJ2-3, with TRBD2 matching over 15 bases. V shed 2 bases, J shed 5 bases, and the junction held 7 bases outside the gene matches. The CDR3 is made up of 18 amino acids. The germline CDR1 and CDR2 sequences are KGHDR and SFDVKD. The CDR3 DNA reads TGTGCCACCAGTGATTCCAGGACTAGCGGGAGGGCGAGAGATACGCAGTATTTT. Translating it yields CATSDSRTSGRARDTQYF.

V gene TRBV18 combines with J gene TRBJ2-2; 12 bases are shared with TRBD2. Unmatched junction bases numbered 1, after V lost 0 bases and J lost 5 bases. The CDR3 has 16 residues. CDR1 is KGHSH and CDR2 is LQKENI in the germline V gene. CDR3: CASSPPTSGGTGELFF. The CDR3 bases are TGTGCCAGCTCACCACCGACTAGCGGGGGTACCGGGGAGCTGTTTTTT.